Below, 3 T cell receptor beta chains from the same sample are listed, as sequenced in a study of T cells in Graves' hyperthyroidism and ophthalmopathy. Amplification yielded TCR beta CDR3 regions, with RNA transcripts as the source. The TCR CDR3 first-round RT-PCR relied on the HTBI primer set. TCRdb itself ran the multiplex PCR reads through MiXCR, one entry per CDR3 protein. Of more than 450,000 distinct CDR3 sequences detected, just under 20% appear once; the ten largest clones hold roughly 47%. The source material was blood. These TCRs come from a man in his forties with Graves' ophthalmopathy.

This chain links TRBV28 with TRBJ2-3; TRBD2 is a possible D gene (6 bases). The germline gives CDR1 MDHEN, CDR2 SYDVKM. The V end was cut by 7 bases, the J end by 9 bases, with 20 bases between. The CDR3 extends over 14 amino acids. The CDR3 DNA is TGTGCCAGCACTCCGACTAGGGAGGCGTGGACGCAGTATTTT. It is translated as CASTPTREAWTQYF.

This clonotype was seen at least ten times. V gene TRBV11-2 combines with J gene TRBJ2-1; a possible D gene is TRBD2 (5 bases). Germline values: CDR1 SGHAT, CDR2 FQNNGV. This CDR3 has 17 amino acids. Trimming removed 2 bases from V and 3 bases from J, with 17 bases in between. The CDR3 loop reads CASSLFLESGIYNEQFF. CDR3 coding DNA: TGTGCCAGCAGCTTATTCTTGGAGTCGGGGATCTACAATGAGCAGTTCTTC. Based on the CDR3 plus reference TRBV11-2 and TRBJ2-1, the full variable domain is EAGVAQSPRYKIIEKRQSVAFWCNPISGHATLYWYQQILGQGPKLLIQFQNNGVVDDSQLPKDRFSAERLKGVDSTLKIQPAKLEDSAVYLCASSLFLESGIYNEQFFGPGTRLTVL.

This clonotype was found a few times. This chain connects TRBV30 to TRBJ1-3, with D perhaps matching TRBD1 (6 bases). The germline CDR1 and CDR2 sequences are GTSNPN and SVGIG (reference sequence). This CDR3 is built from 13 residues. V lost 1 base, J lost 3 bases, and 7 bases lay in between. The CDR3 coding sequence is TGTGCCTGGAGTGAGGACAGTGGAAACACCATATATTTT. Encoded protein: CAWSEDSGNTIYF.